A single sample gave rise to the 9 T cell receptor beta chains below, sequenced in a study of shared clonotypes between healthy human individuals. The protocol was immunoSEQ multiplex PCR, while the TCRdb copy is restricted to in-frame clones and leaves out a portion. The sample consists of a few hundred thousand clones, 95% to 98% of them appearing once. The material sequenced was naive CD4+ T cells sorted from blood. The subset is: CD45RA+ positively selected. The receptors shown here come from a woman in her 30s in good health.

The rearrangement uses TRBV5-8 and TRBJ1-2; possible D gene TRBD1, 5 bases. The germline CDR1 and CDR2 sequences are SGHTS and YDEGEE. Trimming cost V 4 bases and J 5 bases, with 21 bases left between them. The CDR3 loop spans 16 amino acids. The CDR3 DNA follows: TGTGCCAGCAGCGCTCGACAGTTTACCTTTATATATGGCTACACCTTC. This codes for CASSARQFTFIYGYTF.

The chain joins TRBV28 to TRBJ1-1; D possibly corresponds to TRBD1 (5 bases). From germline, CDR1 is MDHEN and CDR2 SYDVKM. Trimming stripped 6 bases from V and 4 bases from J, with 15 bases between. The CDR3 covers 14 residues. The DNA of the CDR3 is TGTGCCAGCAGGTCCCCAGGGTATGCCACTGAAGCTTTCTTT. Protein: CASRSPGYATEAFF. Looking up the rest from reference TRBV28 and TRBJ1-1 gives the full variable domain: DVKVTQSSRYLVKRTGEKVFLECVQDMDHENMFWYRQDPGLGLRLIYFSYDVKMKEKGDIPEGYSVSREKKERFSLILESASTNQTSMYLCASRSPGYATEAFFGQGTRLTVV.

This CDR3 is CASSYRGGPGEQYF. In DNA, the CDR3 is TGTGCCAGCAGTTACCGGGGGGGGCCCGGAGAGCAGTACTTC. The rearrangement joins TRBV6-5 to TRBJ2-5; 8 bases map to TRBD2. J gave up 11 bases and V 2 bases, and 10 bases lay outside the gene matches. The V gene's germline CDR1 is MNHEY and CDR2 SVGAGI. This CDR3 spans 14 amino acids.

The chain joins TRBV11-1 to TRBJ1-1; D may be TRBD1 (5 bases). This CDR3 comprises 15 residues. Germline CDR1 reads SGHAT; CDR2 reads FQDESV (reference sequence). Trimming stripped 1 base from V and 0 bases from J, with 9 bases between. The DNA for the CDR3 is TGTGCCAGCAGCTTAGTTGGGGGATTGAACACTGAAGCTTTCTTT. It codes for CASSLVGGLNTEAFF. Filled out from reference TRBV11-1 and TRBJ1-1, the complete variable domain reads EAEVAQSPRYKITEKSQAVAFWCDPISGHATLYWYRQILGQGPELLVQFQDESVVDDSQLPKDRFSAERLKGVDSTLKIQPAELGDSAMYLCASSLVGGLNTEAFFGQGTRLTVV.

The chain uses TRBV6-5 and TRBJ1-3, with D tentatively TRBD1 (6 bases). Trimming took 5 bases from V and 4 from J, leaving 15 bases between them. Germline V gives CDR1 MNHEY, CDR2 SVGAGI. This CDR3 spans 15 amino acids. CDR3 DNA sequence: TGTGCCAGCAGTAAAGGCTGGGGGCGCGGAAACACCATATATTTT. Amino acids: CASSKGWGRGNTIYF.

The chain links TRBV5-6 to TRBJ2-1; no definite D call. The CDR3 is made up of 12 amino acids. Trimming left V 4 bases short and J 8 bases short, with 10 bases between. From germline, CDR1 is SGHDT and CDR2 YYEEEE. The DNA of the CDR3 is TGTGCCAGCAGCCCGGGTACGGATGAGCAGTTCTTC. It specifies CASSPGTDEQFF.

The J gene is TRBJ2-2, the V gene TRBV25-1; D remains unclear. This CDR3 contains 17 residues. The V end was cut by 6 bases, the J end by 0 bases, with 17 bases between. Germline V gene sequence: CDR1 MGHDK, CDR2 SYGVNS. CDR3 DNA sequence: TGTGCCAGCAGGGAGCGTTTAGGTCTAGCGAACACCGGGGAGCTGTTTTTT. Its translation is CASRERLGLANTGELFF.

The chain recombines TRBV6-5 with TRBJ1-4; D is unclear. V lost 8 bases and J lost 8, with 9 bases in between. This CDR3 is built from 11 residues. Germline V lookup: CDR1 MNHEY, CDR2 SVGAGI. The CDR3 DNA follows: TGTGCCAGCGGACGGGGAGAAAAACTGTTTTTT. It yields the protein CASGRGEKLFF.

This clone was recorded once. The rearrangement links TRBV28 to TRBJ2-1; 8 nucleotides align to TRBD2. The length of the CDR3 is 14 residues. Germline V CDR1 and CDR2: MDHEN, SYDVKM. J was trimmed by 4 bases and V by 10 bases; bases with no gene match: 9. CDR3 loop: CAIRSGSGYNEQFF. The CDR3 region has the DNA TGTGCCATCCGAAGCGGGAGTGGGTACAATGAGCAGTTCTTC.